In its sample, the clone carrying this TCR beta chain was seen a few times. This CDR3 has 15 amino acids. Germline CDR1 reads SGDLS; CDR2 reads YYNGEE. Trimming cost V 4 bases and J 5 bases; bases outside gene matches: 7. This sample is drawn from a study of blood T cell repertoires in COVID-19. Study-level information: The analysed material was cDNA or gDNA that came from T cells, B-cell-depleted T cells, or PBMCs.

The table came from immunoSEQ multiplex PCR; TCRdb's copy has only in-frame clones and leaves some out. There are a few hundred thousand clones in the sample; approximately 85% occur only once, and under 2.5% lies in the top ten. The sequencing sample was made of peripheral blood. This TCR was sampled from a woman between 65 and 79 years old with COVID-19, enrolled during active disease. This sequence joins TRBV9 and TRBJ2-5; TRBD2 aligns across 11 bases. CDR3 in DNA: TGTGCCAGCAGCCCCTTAGCGGGAGGGTTTGAGACCCAGTACTTC. Encoded protein: CASSPLAGGFETQYF.